The present T cell receptor (beta chain) was sequenced within a study of STAT3 mutations in large granular lymphocyte leukemia. Study-wide points: Every T-cell large granular lymphocyte leukemia patient had at least one immunodominant TCR beta clonotype. All newly emerging clones after therapy were STAT3 wild type.

Notes on this clone: What it recognizes is unknown.

Between the trimmed V and J ends, which lost 5 bases and 3 bases, there was a span of 8 bases. Germline V gene data show CDR1 as SGHNT and CDR2 as YENEEA. This CDR3 has 12 residues. The data were produced by immunoSEQ multiplex PCR, yet TCRdb's version contains in-frame clones alone and is incomplete. This sample carries almost 25,000 clones, about 95% of them seen once, and the ten largest clones take roughly 6.5%. Sample: peripheral blood mononuclear cells. The clonotype was recovered from a middle-aged man with T-cell large granular lymphocyte leukemia. Some clones in this sample may be carry-over from other donors' samples. The rearrangement links TRBV11-3 to TRBJ2-7; possibly TRBD2 for D (6 bases). The CDR3 coding sequence is TGTGCCAGCAGCCCCGGGGGCTACGAGCAGTACTTC. The encoded protein is CASSPGGYEQYF.